What follows are 3 T cell receptor beta chains derived from one specimen sequenced in a study of prognosis after radiotherapy for stage I lung cancer. Genomic DNA was subjected to two-round multiplex PCR for amplification of TCR beta CDR3. Primers specific to each TRBV and TRBJ gene were used in first-round PCR. MiXCR, applied by TCRdb to the multiplex PCR reads, yields one record per CDR3 protein. The sample contains around 30,000 distinct CDR3 sequences, 32% of which appear only once. The specimen comprised PBMCs, sampled before or after stereotactic body radiation therapy (not recorded which). Every receptor here comes from a donor of 50 years or more with non-small cell lung cancer.

This clonotype was seen more than once but under ten times. The V call is TRBV5-4, the J call TRBJ2-1; TRBD1 might be the D (6 bases). V lost 3 bases and J 5 bases, leaving 18 bases between the germline ends. This CDR3 is 16 amino acids long. Germline values: CDR1 SGHNT, CDR2 YYREEE (reference sequence). This CDR3 reads CASSSAGRGGDNEQFF. In nucleotides, the CDR3 is TGTGCCAGCAGCTCCGCCGGCAGGGGTGGGGACAATGAGCAGTTCTTC.

This clonotype came up many times. The CDR3 loop is CASSLMISGGRAQYF. The CDR3 DNA sequence: TGCGCCAGCAGCTTGATGATTAGCGGGGGCCGGGCCCAGTACTTC. The chain combines TRBV5-1 with TRBJ2-5; TRBD2 matches 9 bases. V lost 1 base to trimming and J lost 9 bases; unmatched junction nucleotides: 10. This CDR3 contains 15 residues. Germline V gene data show CDR1 as SGHRS and CDR2 as YFSETQ. The full variable domain, in which reference TRBV5-1 and TRBJ2-5 provide the parts outside the CDR3, is KAGVTQTPRYLIKTRGQQVTLSCSPISGHRSVSWYQQTPGQGLQFLFEYFSETQRNKGNFPGRFSGRQFSNSRSEMNVSTLELGDSALYLCASSLMISGGRAQYFGPGTRLLVL.

As to this clonotype: Since a far larger clone is one base different, this is likely a read error. The J gene is TRBJ2-5, the V gene TRBV7-8, with D possibly being TRBD1 (6 bases). The CDR3 is 14 amino acids. CDR1 and CDR2 (germline): SGHVS, FQNEAQ. CDR3 coding DNA: TGTGCCAGCAGCCTCGGCAGGGGCCAAGATACCCAGTACTTC. Its translation: CASSLGRGQDTQYF.